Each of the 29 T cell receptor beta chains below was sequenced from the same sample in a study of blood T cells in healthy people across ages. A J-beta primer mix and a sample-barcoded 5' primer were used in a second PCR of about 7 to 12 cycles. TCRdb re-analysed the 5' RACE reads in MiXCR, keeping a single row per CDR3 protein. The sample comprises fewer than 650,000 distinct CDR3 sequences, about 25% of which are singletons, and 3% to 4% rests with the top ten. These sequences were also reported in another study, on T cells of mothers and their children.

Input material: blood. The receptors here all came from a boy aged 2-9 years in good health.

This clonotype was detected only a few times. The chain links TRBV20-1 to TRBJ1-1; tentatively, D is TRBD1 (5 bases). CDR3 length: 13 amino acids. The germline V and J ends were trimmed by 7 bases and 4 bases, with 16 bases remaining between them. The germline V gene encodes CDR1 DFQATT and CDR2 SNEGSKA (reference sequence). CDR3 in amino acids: CSGQGGWGTEAFF. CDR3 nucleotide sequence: TGCAGTGGGCAGGGTGGATGGGGCACTGAAGCTTTCTTT.

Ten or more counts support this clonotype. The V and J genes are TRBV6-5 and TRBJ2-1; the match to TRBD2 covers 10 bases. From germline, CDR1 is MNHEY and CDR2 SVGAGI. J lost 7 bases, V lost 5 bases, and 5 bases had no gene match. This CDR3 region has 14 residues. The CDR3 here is CASSDKRGGNEQFF. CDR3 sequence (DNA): TGTGCCAGCAGTGACAAGCGGGGGGGGAATGAGCAGTTCTTC.

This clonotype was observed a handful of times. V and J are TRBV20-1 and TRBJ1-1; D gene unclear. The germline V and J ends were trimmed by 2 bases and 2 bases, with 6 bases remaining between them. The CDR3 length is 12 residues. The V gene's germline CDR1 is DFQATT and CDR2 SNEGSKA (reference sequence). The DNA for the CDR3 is TGCAGTGCTAGATCGGGAAACACTGAAGCTTTCTTT. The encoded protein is CSARSGNTEAFF.

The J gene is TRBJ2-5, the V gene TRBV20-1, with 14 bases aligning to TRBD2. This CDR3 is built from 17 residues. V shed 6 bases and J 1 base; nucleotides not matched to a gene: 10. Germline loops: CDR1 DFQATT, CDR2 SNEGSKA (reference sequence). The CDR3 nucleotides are TGCAGTGCCCGGGGACTAGCGGGAGTTTCCCTCCAAGAGACCCAGTACTTC. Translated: CSARGLAGVSLQETQYF.

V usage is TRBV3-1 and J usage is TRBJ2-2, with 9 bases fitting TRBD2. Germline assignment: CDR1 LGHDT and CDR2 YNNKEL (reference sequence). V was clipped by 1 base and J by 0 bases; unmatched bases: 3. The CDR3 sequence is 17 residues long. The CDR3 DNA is TGTGCCAGCAGCCAAGTGAGCGGGGGGCCGAACACCGGGGAGCTGTTTTTT. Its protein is CASSQVSGGPNTGELFF.

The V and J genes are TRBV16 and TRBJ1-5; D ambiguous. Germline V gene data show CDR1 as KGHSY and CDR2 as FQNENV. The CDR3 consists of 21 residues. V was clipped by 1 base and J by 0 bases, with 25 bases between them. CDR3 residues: CASSQFGRSPVLFYSNQPQHF. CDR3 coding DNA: TGTGCCAGCAGCCAATTTGGAAGGTCGCCCGTCCTATTCTATAGCAATCAGCCCCAGCATTTT.

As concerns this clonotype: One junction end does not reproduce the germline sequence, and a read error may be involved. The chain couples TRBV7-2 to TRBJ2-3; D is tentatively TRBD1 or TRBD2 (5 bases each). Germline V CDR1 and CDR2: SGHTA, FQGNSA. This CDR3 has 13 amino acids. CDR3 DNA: TGTGCCGGCAGCTTAAGGGACGCAGATACGCAGTATTTT. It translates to CAGSLRDADTQYF.

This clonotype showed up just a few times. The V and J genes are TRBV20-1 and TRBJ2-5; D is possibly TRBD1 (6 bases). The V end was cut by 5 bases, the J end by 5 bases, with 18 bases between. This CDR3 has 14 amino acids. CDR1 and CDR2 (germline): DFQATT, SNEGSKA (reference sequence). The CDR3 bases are TGCAGTGCTCCTAAACCAGGGGACCCTGAGACCCAGTACTTC. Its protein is CSAPKPGDPETQYF.

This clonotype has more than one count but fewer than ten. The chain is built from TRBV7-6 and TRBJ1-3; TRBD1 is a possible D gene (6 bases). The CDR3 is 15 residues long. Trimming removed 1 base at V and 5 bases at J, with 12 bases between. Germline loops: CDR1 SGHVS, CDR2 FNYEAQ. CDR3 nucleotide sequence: TGTGCCAGCAGCTTAGAAACAGGGCCGAGAAACACCATATATTTT. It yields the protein CASSLETGPRNTIYF.

The CDR3 protein is CASSLEAGWAGLYNEQFF. The CDR3 region has the DNA TGCGCCAGCAGCTTAGAGGCGGGGTGGGCCGGACTCTACAATGAGCAGTTCTTC. The chain links TRBV5-1 to TRBJ2-1; tentatively, D is TRBD2 (6 bases). V was trimmed by 2 bases and J by 3 bases, leaving 21 bases between them. CDR1 is SGHRS and CDR2 is YFSETQ in the germline V gene. The CDR3 is 18 residues long.

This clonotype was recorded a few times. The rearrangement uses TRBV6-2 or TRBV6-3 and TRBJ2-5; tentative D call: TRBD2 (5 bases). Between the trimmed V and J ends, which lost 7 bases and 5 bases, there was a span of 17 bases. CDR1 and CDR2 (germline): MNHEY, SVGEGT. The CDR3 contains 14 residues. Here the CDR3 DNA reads TGTGCCAGCACTCCTACGGGGATGCGGGAGACCCAGTACTTC. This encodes CASTPTGMRETQYF.

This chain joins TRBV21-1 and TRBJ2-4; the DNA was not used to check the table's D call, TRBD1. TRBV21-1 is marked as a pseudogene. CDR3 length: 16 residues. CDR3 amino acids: CASSKARGTGKNIQYF. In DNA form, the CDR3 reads TGTGCCAGCAGCAAAGCGCGTGGGACAGGGAAAAACATTCAGTACTTC.

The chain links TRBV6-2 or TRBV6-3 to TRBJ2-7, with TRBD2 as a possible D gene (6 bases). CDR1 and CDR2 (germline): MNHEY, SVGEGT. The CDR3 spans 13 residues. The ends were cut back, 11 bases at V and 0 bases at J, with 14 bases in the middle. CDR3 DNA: TGTGCCGGCTCGGGGGTGCACTCCTACGAGCAGTACTTC. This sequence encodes CAGSGVHSYEQYF.

In DNA form, the CDR3 reads TGTGCCAGCAGCGTGGGCCCTGGTAACGAGCAGTACTTC. Protein sequence: CASSVGPGNEQYF. The gene calls are TRBV7-8 and TRBJ2-7; D is unresolved. V was pared by 5 bases and J by 5 bases, with 13 bases between. CDR1 is SGHVS and CDR2 is FQNEAQ in the germline V gene. This CDR3 has 13 residues. The whole variable domain, filled in from reference TRBV7-8 and TRBJ2-7, reads GAGVSQSPRYKVAKRGQDVALRCDPISGHVSLFWYQQALGQGPEFLTYFQNEAQLDKSGLPSDRFFAERPEGSVSTLKIQRTQQEDSAVYLCASSVGPGNEQYFGPGTRLTVT.

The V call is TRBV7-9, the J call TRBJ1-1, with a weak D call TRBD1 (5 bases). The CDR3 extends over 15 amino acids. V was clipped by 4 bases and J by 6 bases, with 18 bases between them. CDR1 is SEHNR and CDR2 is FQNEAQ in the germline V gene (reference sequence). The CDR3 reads CASSSTQGPDAEAFF. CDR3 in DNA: TGTGCCAGCAGCTCTACCCAGGGCCCAGACGCTGAAGCTTTCTTT.

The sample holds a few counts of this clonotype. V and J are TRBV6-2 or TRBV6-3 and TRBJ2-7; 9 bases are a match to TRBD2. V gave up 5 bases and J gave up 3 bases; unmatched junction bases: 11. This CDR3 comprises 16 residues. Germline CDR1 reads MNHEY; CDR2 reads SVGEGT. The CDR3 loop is CASSPLPGLAIYEQYF. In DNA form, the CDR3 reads TGTGCCAGCAGTCCCCTCCCGGGACTAGCTATCTACGAGCAGTACTTC.

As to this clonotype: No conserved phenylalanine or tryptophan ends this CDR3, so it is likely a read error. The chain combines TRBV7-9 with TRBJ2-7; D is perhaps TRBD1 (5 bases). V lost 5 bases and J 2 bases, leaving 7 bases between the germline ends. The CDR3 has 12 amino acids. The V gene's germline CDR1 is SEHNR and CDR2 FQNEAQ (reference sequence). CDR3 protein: CASSTTAYEQYS. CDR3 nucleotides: TGTGCCAGCAGCACGACAGCCTACGAGCAGTACTCC.

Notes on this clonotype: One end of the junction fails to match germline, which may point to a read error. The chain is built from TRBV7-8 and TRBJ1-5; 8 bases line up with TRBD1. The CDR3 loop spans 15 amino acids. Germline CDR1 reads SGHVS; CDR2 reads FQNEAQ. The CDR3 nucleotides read TGTGCCCGCAGCTGGACAGGGAATAGCAATCAGCCCCAGCATTTT. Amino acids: CARSWTGNSNQPQHF.

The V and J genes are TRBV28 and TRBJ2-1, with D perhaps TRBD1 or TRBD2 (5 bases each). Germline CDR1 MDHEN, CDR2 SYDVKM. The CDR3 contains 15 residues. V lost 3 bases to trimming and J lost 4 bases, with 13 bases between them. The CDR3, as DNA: TGTGCCAGCAGTTTGGAGGACATAACATACAATGAGCAGTTCTTC. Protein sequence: CASSLEDITYNEQFF.

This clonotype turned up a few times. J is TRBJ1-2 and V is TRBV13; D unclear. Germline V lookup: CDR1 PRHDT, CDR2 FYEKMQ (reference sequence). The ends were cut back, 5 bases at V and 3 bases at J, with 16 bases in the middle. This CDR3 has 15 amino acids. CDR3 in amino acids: CASSPAVAAYYGYTF. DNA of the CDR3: TGTGCCAGCAGCCCTGCGGTAGCGGCCTACTATGGCTACACCTTC.

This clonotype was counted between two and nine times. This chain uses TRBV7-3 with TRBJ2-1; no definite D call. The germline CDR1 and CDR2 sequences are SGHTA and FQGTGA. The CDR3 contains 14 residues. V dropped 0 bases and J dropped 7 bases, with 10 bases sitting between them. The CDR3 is CASSLTAVRNEQFF. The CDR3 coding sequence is TGTGCCAGCAGCTTAACGGCAGTTAGGAATGAGCAGTTCTTC.

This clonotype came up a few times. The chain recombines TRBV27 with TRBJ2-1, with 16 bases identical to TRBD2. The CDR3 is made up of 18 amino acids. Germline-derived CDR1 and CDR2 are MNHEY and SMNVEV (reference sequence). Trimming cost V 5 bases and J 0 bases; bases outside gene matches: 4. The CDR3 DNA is TGTGCCAGCAGTCTGGGACTAGCGGGGGGGGGCTCCTACAATGAGCAGTTCTTC. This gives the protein CASSLGLAGGGSYNEQFF.

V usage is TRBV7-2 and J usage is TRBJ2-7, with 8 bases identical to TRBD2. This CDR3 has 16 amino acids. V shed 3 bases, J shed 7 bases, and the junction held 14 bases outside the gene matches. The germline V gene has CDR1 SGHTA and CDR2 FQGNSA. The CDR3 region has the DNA TGTGCCAGCAGCTTTGGGCTAGCGGGCAATATGGGGGAGCAGTACTTC. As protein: CASSFGLAGNMGEQYF.

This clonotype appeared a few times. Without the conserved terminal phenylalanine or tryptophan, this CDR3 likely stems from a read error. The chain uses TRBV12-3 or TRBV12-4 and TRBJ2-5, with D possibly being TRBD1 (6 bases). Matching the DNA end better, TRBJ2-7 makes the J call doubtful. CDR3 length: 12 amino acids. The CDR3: CASRTGLYEQYL. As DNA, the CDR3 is TGTGCCAGCAGGACAGGTCTCTACGAGCAGTACCTC.

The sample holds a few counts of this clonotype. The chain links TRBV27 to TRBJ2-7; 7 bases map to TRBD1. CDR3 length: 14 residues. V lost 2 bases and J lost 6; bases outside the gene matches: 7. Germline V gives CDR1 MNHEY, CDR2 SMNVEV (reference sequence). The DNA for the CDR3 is TGTGCCAGCAGTTTAACACCCTCAGGGGGCGAGCAGTACTTC. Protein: CASSLTPSGGEQYF.

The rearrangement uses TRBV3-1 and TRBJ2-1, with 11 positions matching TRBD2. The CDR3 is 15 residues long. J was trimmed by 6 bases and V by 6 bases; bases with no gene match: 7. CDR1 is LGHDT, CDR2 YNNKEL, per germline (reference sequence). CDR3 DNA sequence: TGTGCCAGCAGACTTACTAGCGGGAGCCGCAATGAGCAGTTCTTC. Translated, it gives CASRLTSGSRNEQFF.

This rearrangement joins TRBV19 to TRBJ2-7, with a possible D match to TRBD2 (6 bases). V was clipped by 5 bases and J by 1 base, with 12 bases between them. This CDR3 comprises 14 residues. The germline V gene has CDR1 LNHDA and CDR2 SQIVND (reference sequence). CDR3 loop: CASSVAAGSYEQYF. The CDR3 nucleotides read TGTGCCAGTAGTGTTGCCGCGGGATCCTACGAGCAGTACTTC.

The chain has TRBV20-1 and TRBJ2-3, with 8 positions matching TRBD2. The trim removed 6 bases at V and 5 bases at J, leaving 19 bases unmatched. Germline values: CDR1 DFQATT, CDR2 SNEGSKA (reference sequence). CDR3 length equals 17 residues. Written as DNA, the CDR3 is TGCAGTGCGAGACGGACTAGCCAAGAGGGAAACGGAGATACGCAGTATTTT. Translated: CSARRTSQEGNGDTQYF.

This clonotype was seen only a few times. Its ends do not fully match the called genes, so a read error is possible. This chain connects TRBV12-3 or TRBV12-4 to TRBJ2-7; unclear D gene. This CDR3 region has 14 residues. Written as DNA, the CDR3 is TGTGCCGGCAGTGCCCGTAAGGGTTTCTACGAGCAGTACTTC. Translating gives CAGSARKGFYEQYF.